A selection of T cell receptor beta chains follows, all from one sample in a study of blood T cell repertoires in COVID-19. Sequencing used immunoSEQ multiplex PCR; TCRdb keeps in-frame clones, though not all of them. The sample includes 300,000 to 350,000 clones, 75% to 90% seen only once; the top ten take less than 3%. The sequencing sample was made of peripheral blood. The origin of the receptors is a woman between 25 and 40 years old with COVID-19, enrolled during active disease. Each CDR3 is given with its conserved first and last residue. Each record gives: J gene, D gene, V gene, clone size, CDR3 protein, CDR3 DNA. A D gene is named only where the DNA matches it firmly. Rows give clone size only sometimes, using once, few, many, or a class for an expanded clone.

TRBJ1-3	-	TRBV10-3	-	CAISESSSSGNTIYF	TGTGCCATCAGTGAGTCGTCTAGCTCTGGAAACACCATATATTTT
TRBJ2-2	TRBD2	TRBV5-4	-	CASSFPPGREVAGELFF	TGTGCCAGCAGCTTTCCCCCTGGGCGGGAGGTCGCCGGGGAGCTGTTTTTT
TRBJ1-2	-	TRBV3-1/TRBV3-2	-	CASSQGAQGRRGYGYTF	TGTGCCAGCAGCCAAGGGGCACAGGGAAGAAGGGGCTATGGCTACACCTTC
TRBJ1-1	-	TRBV29-1	-	CSVYQGKNTEAFF	TGCAGCGTTTACCAGGGGAAGAACACTGAAGCTTTCTTT
TRBJ1-6	TRBD1	TRBV7-9	-	CASSLTGGNDNSPLHF	TGTGCCAGCAGCTTAACAGGGGGAAATGATAATTCACCCCTCCACTTT
TRBJ2-1	-	TRBV7-3	-	CASSVYKGTYNEQFF	TGTGCCAGCAGCGTATACAAGGGGACCTACAATGAGCAGTTCTTC
TRBJ1-2	-	TRBV30	few	CAWSVDGANYGYTF	TGTGCCTGGAGTGTTGACGGGGCTAACTATGGCTACACCTTC
TRBJ2-3	-	TRBV18	-	CASSPHRSLTDTQYF	TGTGCCAGCTCACCCCACCGGTCACTCACAGATACGCAGTATTTT
TRBJ1-1	-	TRBV19	-	CASSIGSGTMNTEAFF	TGTGCCAGTAGTATTGGGTCAGGAACCATGAACACTGAAGCTTTCTTT
TRBJ1-4	-	TRBV6-5	-	CASSSRQRNEKLFF	TGTGCCAGCAGTAGTCGACAGCGTAATGAAAAACTGTTTTTT
TRBJ2-7	TRBD1	TRBV5-8	once	CASSLLGQGTGEQYF	TGTGCCAGCAGCTTGCTCGGACAGGGAACGGGCGAGCAGTACTTC
TRBJ1-1	-	TRBV3-1/TRBV3-2	-	CASSQVIGTEAFF	TGTGCCAGCAGCCAAGTAATCGGCACTGAAGCTTTCTTT
TRBJ1-4	TRBD1	TRBV7-9	-	CASSPGTAATNEKLFF	TGTGCCAGCAGCCCAGGGACAGCAGCAACTAATGAAAAACTGTTTTTT
TRBJ2-3	TRBD1	TRBV30	-	CACGTGFVTDTQYF	TGTGCCTGCGGGACAGGGTTTGTTACAGATACGCAGTATTTT
TRBJ1-2	-	TRBV3-1/TRBV3-2	-	CASSQLDRSYGYTF	TGTGCCAGCAGCCAACTTGACAGATCCTATGGCTACACCTTC
TRBJ1-2	-	TRBV2	-	CASRTGDKLYGYTF	TGTGCCAGCAGGACTGGGGACAAACTCTATGGCTACACCTTC
TRBJ2-5	TRBD2	TRBV28	-	CASSPTHPGLAGGETQYF	TGTGCCAGCAGTCCCACGCACCCGGGACTAGCGGGAGGAGAGACCCAGTACTTC
TRBJ1-1	TRBD1	TRBV5-6	-	CASSADAGTANTEAFF	TGTGCCAGCAGCGCCGATGCCGGGACAGCGAACACTGAAGCTTTCTTT
TRBJ1-2	TRBD1	TRBV29-1	-	CSVVSGGGNSGYTF	TGCAGCGTTGTATCGGGAGGGGGCAATAGTGGCTACACCTTC
TRBJ1-1	-	TRBV27	-	CASSRIFDGSGVTEAFF	TGTGCCAGCAGTCGGATATTTGACGGGTCAGGGGTCACTGAAGCTTTCTTT
TRBJ2-7	TRBD2	TRBV5-1	-	CASRAAGGMGEQYF	TGCGCCAGCAGAGCCGCGGGAGGAATGGGCGAGCAGTACTTC
TRBJ1-4	-	TRBV5-6	-	CASSPGRGHRNEKLFF	TGTGCCAGCAGCCCGGGGAGGGGCCATCGTAATGAAAAACTGTTTTTT
TRBJ2-2	TRBD1	TRBV9	-	CASSRHRGRETGELFF	TGTGCCAGCAGCCGCCACAGGGGGCGCGAAACCGGGGAGCTGTTTTTT
TRBJ2-2	TRBD1	TRBV30	-	CAWSTGQGNTGELFF	TGTGCCTGGAGCACGGGACAGGGGAACACCGGGGAGCTGTTTTTT
TRBJ2-5	TRBD2	TRBV2	-	CASSDLAGAVETQYF	TGTGCCAGCAGTGATTTAGCGGGAGCAGTAGAGACCCAGTACTTC
TRBJ2-7	-	TRBV11-3	-	CASSPSTGYEQYF	TGTGCCAGCAGCCCCTCGACTGGCTACGAGCAGTACTTC
TRBJ2-3	TRBD1	TRBV19	-	CASSRLQGMDTQYF	TGTGCCAGTAGCCGTCTACAGGGGATGGATACGCAGTATTTT
TRBJ1-5	-	TRBV20-1	-	CSASEFSGNQPQHF	TGCAGTGCTAGTGAATTTTCGGGGAATCAGCCCCAGCATTTT
TRBJ2-7	-	TRBV25-1	-	CASSDHVRSQYF	TGTGCCAGCAGTGATCATGTCAGATCACAGTACTTC
TRBJ1-1	TRBD1	TRBV5-1	-	CASSPGPGQGNTEAFF	TGCGCCAGCAGCCCGGGACCGGGACAGGGGAACACTGAAGCTTTCTTT
TRBJ2-7	-	TRBV10-3	-	CAISASGRGHYEQYF	TGTGCCATCAGTGCTTCAGGCAGGGGCCATTACGAGCAGTACTTC
TRBJ1-6	TRBD1	TRBV11-2	-	CASSLRQGANSPLHF	TGTGCCAGCAGCTTGAGACAGGGGGCTAATTCACCCCTCCACTTT
TRBJ1-6	-	TRBV6-5	-	CASSRGHDTNSPLHF	TGTGCCAGCAGCCGCGGACACGATACTAATTCACCCCTCCACTTT
TRBJ1-4	-	TRBV21-1	-	CASSKAETGNIREKLFF	TGTGCCAGCAGCAAAGCCGAGACAGGGAACATACGGGAAAAACTGTTTTTT
TRBJ1-2	-	TRBV2	-	CASRQGGGHYGYTF	TGTGCCAGCAGACAGGGAGGGGGGCACTATGGCTACACCTTC
TRBJ2-3	TRBD1	TRBV18	-	CASSPLEDRAYSTDTQYF	TGTGCCAGCTCACCACTAGAGGACAGGGCATATAGCACAGATACGCAGTATTTT
TRBJ1-4	TRBD1	TRBV28	-	CASTAPDRDNEKLFF	TGTGCCAGCACCGCCCCGGACAGGGATAATGAAAAACTGTTTTTT
TRBJ2-7	TRBD1	TRBV27	-	CASSLIRTGHHYNEQYF	TGTGCCAGCAGTTTAATCCGGACAGGGCACCACTACAACGAGCAGTACTTC
TRBJ2-5	-	TRBV28	-	CASTGRRETTHF	TGTGCCAGCACCGGGCGACGGGAGACGACACACTTC
TRBJ1-2	TRBD1	TRBV5-1	once	CASSWGDSWYLSGYTF	TGCGCCAGCAGCTGGGGGGACAGTTGGTATTTAAGTGGCTACACCTTC
TRBJ2-7	-	TRBV9	-	CASSVGTVHEQYF	TGTGCCAGCAGCGTAGGGACAGTTCACGAGCAGTACTTC
TRBJ2-1	TRBD2	TRBV29-1	-	CSVEETAGDLYNEQFF	TGCAGCGTTGAAGAAACAGCGGGAGACCTCTACAATGAGCAGTTCTTC
TRBJ1-1	TRBD1	TRBV14	-	CASSQEDRREAFF	TGTGCCAGCAGCCAAGAGGACAGGCGGGAAGCTTTCTTT
TRBJ2-3	-	TRBV4-2	-	CASSQDINLGTDTQYF	TGTGCCAGCAGCCAAGATATAAACCTAGGCACAGATACGCAGTATTTT
TRBJ1-5	-	TRBV6-6	-	CASSYDSISQPQHF	TGTGCCAGCAGTTACGACAGTATAAGTCAGCCCCAGCATTTT
TRBJ2-1	TRBD2	TRBV9	-	CASSLQGTSGSNEQFF	TGTGCCAGCAGCCTCCAAGGGACTAGCGGGAGCAATGAGCAGTTCTTC
TRBJ1-2	TRBD1	TRBV19	-	CASRETGGYGYTF	TGTGCCAGTAGGGAGACAGGGGGATATGGCTACACCTTC
TRBJ2-3	-	TRBV12-3/TRBV12-4	-	CASSVLSTDTQYF	TGTGCCAGCAGTGTACTTAGCACAGATACGCAGTATTTT